This T cell receptor (beta chain) was documented in a study of T cell repertoires in cytomegalovirus infection. On this clonotype itself: Its antigen remains unidentified.

MiXCR was run by TCRdb on the reads, yielding one entry per CDR3 protein. The repertoire holds about a million distinct CDR3 sequences, with 30% to 40% as singletons. V gave up 4 bases and J gave up 7 bases; unmatched junction bases: 5. Germline values: CDR1 SGHRS, CDR2 YFSETQ. The CDR3 runs 13 residues. Sequenced here: cultured CD8+ T cells from PBMCs, sampled from culture after CMV antigen stimulation. This sequence joins TRBV5-1 and TRBJ2-1; TRBD2 matches 7 bases. This clonotype was obtained from a human donor in good health (CMV status not recorded). Some clones in this sample may be carry-over from other donors' samples. Written as DNA, the CDR3 is TGCGCCAGCAGCGTCGGACTAGTGAATGAGCAGTTCTTC. It specifies CASSVGLVNEQFF.